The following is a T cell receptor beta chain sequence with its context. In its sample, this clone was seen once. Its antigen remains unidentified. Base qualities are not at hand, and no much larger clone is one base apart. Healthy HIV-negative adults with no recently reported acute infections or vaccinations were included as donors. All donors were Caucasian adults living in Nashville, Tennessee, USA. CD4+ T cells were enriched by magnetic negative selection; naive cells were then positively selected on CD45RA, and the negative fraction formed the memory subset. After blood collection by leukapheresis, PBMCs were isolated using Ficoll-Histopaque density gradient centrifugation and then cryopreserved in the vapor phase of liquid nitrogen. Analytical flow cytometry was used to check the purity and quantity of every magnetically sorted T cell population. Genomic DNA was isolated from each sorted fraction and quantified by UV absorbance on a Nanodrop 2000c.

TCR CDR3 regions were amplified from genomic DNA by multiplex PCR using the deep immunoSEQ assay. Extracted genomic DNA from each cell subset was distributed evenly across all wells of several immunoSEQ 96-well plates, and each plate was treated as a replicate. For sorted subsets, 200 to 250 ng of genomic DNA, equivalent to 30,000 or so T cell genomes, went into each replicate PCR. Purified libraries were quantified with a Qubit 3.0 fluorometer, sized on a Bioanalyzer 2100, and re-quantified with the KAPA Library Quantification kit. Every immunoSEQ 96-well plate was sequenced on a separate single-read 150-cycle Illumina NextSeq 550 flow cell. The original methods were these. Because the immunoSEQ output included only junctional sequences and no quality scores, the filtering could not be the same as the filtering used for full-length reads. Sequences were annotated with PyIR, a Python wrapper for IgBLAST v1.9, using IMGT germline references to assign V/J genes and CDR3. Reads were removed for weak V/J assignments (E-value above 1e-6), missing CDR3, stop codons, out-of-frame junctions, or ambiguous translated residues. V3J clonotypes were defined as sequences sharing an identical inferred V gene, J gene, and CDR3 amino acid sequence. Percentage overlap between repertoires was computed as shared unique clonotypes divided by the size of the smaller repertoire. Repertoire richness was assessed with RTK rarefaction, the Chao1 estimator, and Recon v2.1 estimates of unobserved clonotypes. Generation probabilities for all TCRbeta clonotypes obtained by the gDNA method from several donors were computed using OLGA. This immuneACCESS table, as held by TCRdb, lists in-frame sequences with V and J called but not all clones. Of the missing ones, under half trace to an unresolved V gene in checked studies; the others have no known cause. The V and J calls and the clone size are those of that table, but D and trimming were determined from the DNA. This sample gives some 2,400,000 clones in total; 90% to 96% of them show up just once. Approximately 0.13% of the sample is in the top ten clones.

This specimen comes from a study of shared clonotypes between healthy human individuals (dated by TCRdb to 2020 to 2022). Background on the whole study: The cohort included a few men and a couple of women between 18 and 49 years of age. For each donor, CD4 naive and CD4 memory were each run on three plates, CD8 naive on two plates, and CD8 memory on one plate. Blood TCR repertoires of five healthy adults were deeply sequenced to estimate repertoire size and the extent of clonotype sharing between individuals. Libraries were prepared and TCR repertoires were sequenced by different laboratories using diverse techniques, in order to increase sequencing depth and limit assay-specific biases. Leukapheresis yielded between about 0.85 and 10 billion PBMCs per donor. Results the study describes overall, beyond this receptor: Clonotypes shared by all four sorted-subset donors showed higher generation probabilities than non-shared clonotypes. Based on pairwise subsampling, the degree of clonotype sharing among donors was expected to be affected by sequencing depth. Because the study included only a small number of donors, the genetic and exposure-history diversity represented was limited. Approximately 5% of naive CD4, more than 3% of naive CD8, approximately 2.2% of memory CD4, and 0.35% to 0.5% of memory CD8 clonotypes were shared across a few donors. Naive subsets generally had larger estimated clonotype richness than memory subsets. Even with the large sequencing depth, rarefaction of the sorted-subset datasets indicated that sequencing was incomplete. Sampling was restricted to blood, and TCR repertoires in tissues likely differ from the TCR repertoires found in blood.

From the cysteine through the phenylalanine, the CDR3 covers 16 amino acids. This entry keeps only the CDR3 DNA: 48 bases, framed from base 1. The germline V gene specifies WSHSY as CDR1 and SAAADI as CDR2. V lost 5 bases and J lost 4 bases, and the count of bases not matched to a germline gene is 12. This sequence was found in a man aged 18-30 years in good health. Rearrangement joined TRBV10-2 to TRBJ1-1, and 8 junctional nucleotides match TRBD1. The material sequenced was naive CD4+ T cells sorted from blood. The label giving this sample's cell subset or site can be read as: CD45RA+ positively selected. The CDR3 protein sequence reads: CASSQGARNRGTEAFF. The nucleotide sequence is TGCGCCAGCAGTCAGGGGGCCCGGAATAGGGGCACTGAAGCTTTCTTT.